This passage covers 25 T cell receptor beta chains from one sample sequenced in a study of blood T cell repertoires in COVID-19. The repertoire was sequenced with immunoSEQ multiplex PCR; TCRdb's copy has only in-frame clones and lacks some. The sample lists 200,000 to 300,000 clones, around 89% seen once, with about 4% in the top ten. The sequencing input was PBMCs or T cells enriched from blood (not recorded which). Receptors originate from a woman aged 25 to 45 who had recovered from COVID-19.

This sequence joins TRBV24-1 and TRBJ1-2; 11 nucleotides match TRBD1. The CDR3 has 14 amino acids. Germline trimming cut 4 bases from V and 7 bases from J; bases unmatched to any gene: 4. The germline V gene has CDR1 KGHDR and CDR2 SFDVKD. CDR3: CATSDGQGAGGYTF. In DNA form, the CDR3 reads TGTGCCACCAGTGACGGACAGGGGGCGGGTGGCTACACCTTC.

V is TRBV7-3 and J is TRBJ1-1; D gene ambiguous. Trimming stripped 3 bases from V and 1 base from J, with 18 bases between. Germline lookup yields CDR1 SGHTA and CDR2 FQGTGA. The CDR3 runs to 17 residues. The CDR3 is CASSFTPARFGNTEAFF. Written as DNA, the CDR3 is TGTGCCAGCAGCTTCACCCCCGCCCGGTTCGGGAACACTGAAGCTTTCTTT.

There are a few counts of this clone. The chain carries TRBV5-5 and TRBJ2-1; no definite D call. Germline assignment: CDR1 SGHKS and CDR2 YYEKEE (reference sequence). V was trimmed by 1 base and J by 6 bases, leaving 14 bases between them. There are 15 residues in the CDR3. The CDR3 DNA reads as TGTGCCAGCAGCTTGAGGCCAGGTTATGGCAATGAGCAGTTCTTC. Encoded protein: CASSLRPGYGNEQFF.

This chain joins TRBV15 and TRBJ1-5; 9 bases are shared with TRBD1. V shed 6 bases and J 4 bases; nucleotides not matched to a gene: 10. The germline CDR1 and CDR2 sequences are LNHNV and YYDKDF (reference sequence). The CDR3 contains 16 residues. The DNA for the CDR3 is TGTGCCACCAGTAAGACAGGGGGTCCCGCAAATCAGCCCCAGCATTTT. This encodes CATSKTGGPANQPQHF. Together with reference TRBV15 and TRBJ1-5, the CDR3 gives the full variable domain: DAMVIQNPRYQVTQFGKPVTLSCSQTLNHNVMYWYQQKSSQAPKLLFHYYDKDFNNEADTPDNFQSRRPNTSFCFLDIRSPGLGDTAMYLCATSKTGGPANQPQHFGDGTRLSIL.

This chain uses TRBV15 with TRBJ2-7, with 8 bases that match TRBD2. V gave up 3 bases and J gave up 4 bases; unmatched junction bases: 8. The germline CDR1 and CDR2 sequences are LNHNV and YYDKDF (reference sequence). The CDR3 runs to 15 residues. The CDR3 DNA reads TGTGCCACCAGCAGGCCAGCGGGAGCAGGTTACGAGCAGTACTTC. Its protein is CATSRPAGAGYEQYF.

This clone was seen only once. The CDR3 coding sequence is TGTGCCAGTAGTGCGGGACAGGGATTGAACACTGAAGCTTTCTTT. Translation: CASSAGQGLNTEAFF. The chain recombines TRBV19 with TRBJ1-1; 9 bases match TRBD1. Germline-derived CDR1 and CDR2 are LNHDA and SQIVND (reference sequence). With V trimmed by 5 bases and J by 0 bases, 4 bases remained unmatched. The CDR3 consists of 15 residues.

J is TRBJ2-1 and V is TRBV7-2; the D gene is possibly TRBD1 (6 bases). V was cut by 6 bases and J by 3 bases, with 15 bases left in between. The length of the CDR3 is 15 residues. Germline V CDR1 and CDR2: SGHTA, FQGNSA. This CDR3 is CASSRDRRIYNEQFF. The CDR3 DNA sequence: TGTGCCAGCAGTCGCGACAGGAGGATCTACAATGAGCAGTTCTTC.

The V and J genes are TRBV7-3 and TRBJ2-7; 7 positions match TRBD2. The CDR3 has 18 amino acids. Per germline, CDR1 SGHTA and CDR2 FQGTGA. The ends lost 4 bases at V and 3 bases at J; junction bases unmatched: 18. CDR3 region: CASSSSISLVAGHYEQYF. CDR3 nucleotide sequence: TGTGCCAGCAGCTCCTCCATCTCGTTAGTAGCGGGCCACTACGAGCAGTACTTC. Drawing the rest from reference TRBV7-3 and TRBJ2-7, the complete variable domain is GAGVSQTPSNKVTEKGKYVELRCDPISGHTALYWYRQSLGQGPEFLIYFQGTGAADDSGLPNDRFFAVRPEGSVSTLKIQRTERGDSAVYLCASSSSISLVAGHYEQYFGPGTRLTVT.

The rearrangement links TRBV3-1 (or the pseudogene TRBV3-2) to TRBJ1-3, with 7 positions matching TRBD1. The CDR3 contains 17 residues. Germline values: CDR1 LGHDT, CDR2 YNNKEL (reference sequence). V dropped 4 bases and J dropped 6; count of bases not matched to a gene: 15. The CDR3 coding sequence is TGTGCCAGCAGCCCCTCCCCCGGGACAGTGGTGGTAAACACCATATATTTT. Encoded protein: CASSPSPGTVVVNTIYF.

The chain carries TRBV28 and TRBJ2-7; 7 nucleotides agree with TRBD1. Germline loops: CDR1 MDHEN, CDR2 SYDVKM. V lost 0 bases and J lost 0; bases outside the gene matches: 2. This CDR3 comprises 15 residues. The CDR3 region is CASSLWTGPSYEQYF. The CDR3 coding sequence is TGTGCCAGCAGTTTATGGACAGGGCCCTCCTACGAGCAGTACTTC.

This rearrangement joins TRBV19 to TRBJ2-7, with D maybe TRBD1 (5 bases). The CDR3 is made up of 13 amino acids. Germline-derived CDR1 and CDR2 are LNHDA and SQIVND (reference sequence). Between the trimmed V and J ends, which lost 6 bases and 5 bases, there was a span of 14 bases. CDR3 nucleotide sequence: TGTGCCAGTAGAAATCTAGGGGTAGACGAGCAGTACTTC. It yields the protein CASRNLGVDEQYF.

The rearrangement links TRBV4-1 to TRBJ2-1; 12 bases are shared with TRBD2. The CDR3 has 14 amino acids. The germline gives CDR1 MGHRA, CDR2 YSYEKL. The V gene end was trimmed by 8 bases and the J gene end by 4 bases; junction bases not matched to a gene: 3. CDR3 bases: TGCGCCAGCCAGGGACTAGCGGGTTACAATGAGCAGTTCTTC. This sequence encodes CASQGLAGYNEQFF.

V is TRBV19 and J is TRBJ2-1, with 7 bases aligning to TRBD2. Trimming at V came to 4 bases and at J to 10 bases, leaving 7 bases not matched to a gene. Germline-derived CDR1 and CDR2 are LNHDA and SQIVND (reference sequence). The CDR3 runs to 13 residues. The CDR3 is CASSKGRAGEQFF. CDR3 bases: TGTGCCAGTAGTAAAGGGAGGGCCGGGGAGCAGTTCTTC.

This chain connects TRBV9 to TRBJ1-1; D not resolved. Trimming cost V 0 bases and J 3 bases, with 12 bases left between them. Per the germline V gene, CDR1 is SGDLS and CDR2 is YYNGEE. This CDR3 spans 15 amino acids. The CDR3 reads CASSVDPGSDTEAFF. CDR3 sequence (DNA): TGTGCCAGCAGCGTAGATCCGGGGTCGGACACTGAAGCTTTCTTT.

The chain is built from TRBV6-2 or TRBV6-3 and TRBJ1-2, with 8 bases identical to TRBD1. CDR1 is MNHEY and CDR2 is SVGEGT in the germline V gene. Trimming at V came to 3 bases and at J to 4 bases, leaving 7 bases not matched to a gene. The CDR3 runs to 15 residues. This chain's CDR3 is CASSYQGAITYGYTF. The DNA for the CDR3 is TGTGCCAGCAGTTATCAGGGGGCGATTACCTATGGCTACACCTTC.

V is TRBV28 and J is TRBJ1-2; no clear D. The CDR3 loop spans 13 amino acids. Germline V gives CDR1 MDHEN, CDR2 SYDVKM. The V end was cut by 8 bases, the J end by 5 bases, with 15 bases between. Here the CDR3 DNA reads TGTGCCAGCGGGCGAACCACGGATTATGGCTACACCTTC. This translates into CASGRTTDYGYTF.

The rearrangement joins TRBV4-3 to TRBJ1-6, with 8 positions matching TRBD1. V lost 1 base and J lost 7; bases outside the gene matches: 3. The germline V gene has CDR1 LGHNA and CDR2 YSLEER. This CDR3 region has 15 residues. The chain's CDR3 is CASSQVGQENSPLHF. The CDR3 DNA reads as TGCGCCAGCAGCCAAGTGGGACAGGAGAATTCACCCCTCCACTTT.

V is TRBV27 and J is TRBJ2-5; D remains ambiguous. There are 13 residues in the CDR3. Trimming removed 3 bases from V and 4 bases from J, with 9 bases in between. Per the germline V gene, CDR1 is MNHEY and CDR2 is SMNVEV (reference sequence). The CDR3 loop reads CASSLVSRETQYF. CDR3 coding DNA: TGTGCCAGCAGTTTGGTTAGCAGAGAGACCCAGTACTTC.

This chain uses TRBV11-1 with TRBJ1-1; 8 positions match TRBD1. The CDR3 loop spans 14 amino acids. The V gene end was trimmed by 2 bases and the J gene end by 4 bases; junction bases not matched to a gene: 3. Looked up from germline, CDR1 is SGHAT and CDR2 is FQDESV (reference sequence). The CDR3 loop is CASSLPTGGTEAFF. Written as DNA, the CDR3 is TGTGCCAGCAGCTTACCTACAGGGGGCACTGAAGCTTTCTTT.

This sequence joins TRBV15 and TRBJ1-1; D not certain. Germline loops: CDR1 LNHNV, CDR2 YYDKDF (reference sequence). Trimming removed 3 bases at V and 1 base at J, with 6 bases between. CDR3 length: 13 amino acids. CDR3 in amino acids: CATSRYRNTEAFF. DNA of the CDR3: TGTGCCACCAGCAGGTACAGGAACACTGAAGCTTTCTTT.

V is TRBV3-1 (or the pseudogene TRBV3-2) and J is TRBJ2-2; 7 bases match TRBD2. V lost 4 bases, J lost 0 bases, and 8 bases stayed unmatched. The CDR3 totals 17 residues. Germline CDR1 and CDR2: LGHDT and YNNKEL (reference sequence). In DNA form, the CDR3 reads TGTGCCAGCAGCCGGGCTAGCGGAGGCGCGAACACCGGGGAGCTGTTTTTT. Protein: CASSRASGGANTGELFF.

The gene calls are TRBV5-1 and TRBJ2-7; D is possibly TRBD2 (5 bases). This CDR3 is 13 amino acids long. Trimming cost V 0 bases and J 2 bases, with 6 bases left between them. CDR1 is SGHRS and CDR2 is YFSETQ in the germline V gene. This chain's CDR3 is CASSLAGTYEQYF. The CDR3 bases are TGCGCCAGCAGCTTGGCGGGGACCTACGAGCAGTACTTC.

This chain joins TRBV19 and TRBJ2-1; 11 bases match TRBD2. CDR1 is LNHDA, CDR2 SQIVND, per germline (reference sequence). The CDR3 has 15 amino acids. V dropped 4 bases and J dropped 7; count of bases not matched to a gene: 6. The CDR3 DNA follows: TGTGCCAGTAGTAAACTAGCGGGAGCTGTGAATGAGCAGTTCTTC. Translated: CASSKLAGAVNEQFF.

The rearrangement uses TRBV27 and TRBJ2-7; possibly TRBD1 for D (5 bases). V lost 8 bases and J lost 6, with 17 bases in between. In germline, CDR1 is MNHEY, CDR2 SMNVEV (reference sequence). The CDR3 length is 13 residues. The CDR3 spells CASALGLQGEQYF. In DNA form, the CDR3 reads TGTGCCAGCGCATTGGGCCTCCAGGGCGAGCAGTACTTC.

This sequence joins TRBV7-8 and TRBJ1-6; D gene ambiguous. V was pared by 5 bases and J by 0 bases, with 14 bases between. The CDR3 loop spans 17 amino acids. Germline values: CDR1 SGHVS, CDR2 FQNEAQ. The DNA for the CDR3 is TGTGCCAGCAGCCCGCAGGCACCGAGCTCCTATAATTCACCCCTCCACTTT. It encodes CASSPQAPSSYNSPLHF.